This TCR beta chain was recorded in a study of blood T cells in healthy people across ages. Regarding the study as a whole: Both naive CD4+ cell counts and diversity were greater in long-lived donors than in aged donors. Age advanced and TCR beta diversity per million T cells fell, roughly linearly.

A J-beta primer mix and a sample-barcoded 5' primer were used in a second PCR of roughly 6 to 12 cycles. Each cDNA molecule carried a tag from a template-switch adaptor that contained 12 random nucleotides. TCRdb processed the 5' RACE reads anew with MiXCR; each CDR3 protein has one entry. Among fewer than 750,000 distinct CDR3 sequences listed, roughly 48% were seen once. V dropped 3 bases and J dropped 0 bases, with 9 bases sitting between them. Looked up from germline, CDR1 is LGHDT and CDR2 is YNNKEL (reference sequence). The CDR3 covers 15 residues. Points on this clonotype: Its specificity is unknown.

The study recruited healthy Caucasian donors from Russia who were aged about 6 to 90. V and J are TRBV3-1 and TRBJ1-3; unclear D gene. This receptor was obtained from a man aged 80 or over in good health. Sequencing input: blood. The CDR3 DNA sequence: TGTGCCAGCAGCCAGCAGAGAGCCTCTGGAAACACCATATATTTT. Translation: CASSQQRASGNTIYF.